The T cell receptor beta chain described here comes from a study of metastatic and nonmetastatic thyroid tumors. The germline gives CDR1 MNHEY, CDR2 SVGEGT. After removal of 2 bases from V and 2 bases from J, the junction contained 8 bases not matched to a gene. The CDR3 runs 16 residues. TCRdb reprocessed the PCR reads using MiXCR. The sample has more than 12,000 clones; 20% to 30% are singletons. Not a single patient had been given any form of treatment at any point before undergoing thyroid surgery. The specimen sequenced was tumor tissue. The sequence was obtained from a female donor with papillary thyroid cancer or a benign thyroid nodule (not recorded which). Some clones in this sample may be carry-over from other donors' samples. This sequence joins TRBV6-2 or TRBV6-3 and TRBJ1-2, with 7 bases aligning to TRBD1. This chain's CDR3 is CASSYDRDVLNYGYTF. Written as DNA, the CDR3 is TGTGCCAGCAGTTACGACAGGGATGTTCTGAACTATGGCTACACCTTC.